This TCR beta chain was observed in a study of cytomegalovirus exposure and HLA in healthy donors. The wider study: Across a few hundred genotyped donors, 81% landed in the Caucasian-associated ancestry cluster. Whole-study results and caveats: With later analysis, a missense DCLRE1C variant became linked to TCR beta V- and J-gene trimming.

Concerning this clone itself: Its antigen is not known.

The study ran its PCR with 60 Vbeta and 13 Jbeta primers. Authors' processing steps: Counted up in a later analysis, unique TCR beta chains came to some 75 million, with around 9.9 million shared. Measured with immunoSEQ multiplex PCR; TCRdb has only the in-frame clones, and not every one. Clone size and V and J calls were adopted from that table, with D and trimming inferred from the DNA. The profile shows more than 80,000 clones, roughly 79% of them singletons. From germline, CDR1 is SGDLS and CDR2 YYNGEE. With 3 bases clipped from V and 4 bases from J, the junction kept 3 bases outside the gene matches. The CDR3 loop spans 13 amino acids.

The sequenced material came from PBMCs. The sequence was obtained from a female donor in good health and CMV-seropositive. This chain links TRBV9 with TRBJ1-1; 7 nucleotides match TRBD1. The CDR3 reads CASSATGVTEAFF. The CDR3 DNA is TGTGCCAGCAGCGCTACAGGGGTCACTGAAGCTTTCTTT.